Below, one T cell receptor (beta chain) is given with its context. The sample is drawn from a study of technical replicates of blood from a handful of donors. The repertoire was sequenced with immunoSEQ multiplex PCR; TCRdb's copy has only in-frame clones and lacks some. Among over 65,000 clones, around 97% were seen once, and the ten largest hold approximately 0.2%. Germline assignment: CDR1 SNHLY and CDR2 FYNNEI. The V and J ends lost 5 bases and 5 bases respectively, with 10 bases between them. The CDR3 is 13 residues long. The receptor's source is a human donor in good health. The sequenced sample was T cells isolated from PBMCs. The chain carries TRBV2 and TRBJ1-5; D may be TRBD1 (5 bases). This CDR3 is CASSWGVDQPQHF. The CDR3 DNA sequence: TGTGCCAGCAGTTGGGGGGTAGATCAGCCCCAGCATTTT.